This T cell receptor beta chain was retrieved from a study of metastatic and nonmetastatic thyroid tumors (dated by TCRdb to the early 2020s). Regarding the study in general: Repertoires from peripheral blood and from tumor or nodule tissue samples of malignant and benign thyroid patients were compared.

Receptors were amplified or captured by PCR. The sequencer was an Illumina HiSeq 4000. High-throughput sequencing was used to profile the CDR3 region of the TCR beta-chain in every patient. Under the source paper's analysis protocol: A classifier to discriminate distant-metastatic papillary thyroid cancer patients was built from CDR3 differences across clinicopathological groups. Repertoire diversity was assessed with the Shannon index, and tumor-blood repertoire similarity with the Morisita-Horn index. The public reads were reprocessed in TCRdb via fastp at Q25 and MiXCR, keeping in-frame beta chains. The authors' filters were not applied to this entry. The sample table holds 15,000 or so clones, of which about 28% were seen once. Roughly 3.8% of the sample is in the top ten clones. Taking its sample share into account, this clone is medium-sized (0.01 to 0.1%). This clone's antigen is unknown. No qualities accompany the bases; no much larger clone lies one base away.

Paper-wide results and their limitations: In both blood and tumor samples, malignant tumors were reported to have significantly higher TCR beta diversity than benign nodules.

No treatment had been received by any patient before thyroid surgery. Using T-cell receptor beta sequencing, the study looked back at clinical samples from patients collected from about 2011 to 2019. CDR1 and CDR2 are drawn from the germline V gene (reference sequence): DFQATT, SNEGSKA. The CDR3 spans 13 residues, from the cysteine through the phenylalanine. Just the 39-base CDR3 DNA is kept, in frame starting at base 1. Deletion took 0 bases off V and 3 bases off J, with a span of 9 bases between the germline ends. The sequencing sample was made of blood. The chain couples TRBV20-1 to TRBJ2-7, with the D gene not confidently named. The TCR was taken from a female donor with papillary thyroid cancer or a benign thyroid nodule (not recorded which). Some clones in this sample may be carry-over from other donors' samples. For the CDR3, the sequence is CSAREANNYEQYF. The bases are TGCAGTGCTAGAGAGGCCAATAACTACGAGCAGTACTTC.